This T cell receptor beta chain is from a study of blood T cells in healthy people across ages. Study outcomes and limitations: What prevented conclusive comparison of naive and antigen-experienced cells was that PBMCs were unsorted. Diversity figures derived from one million T cells were judged to underestimate the true value.

Using a J-beta primer mix together with a sample-barcoded 5' primer, a second PCR was run for about 7 to 12 cycles. Unique molecular identifiers of 12 random nucleotides labeled each cDNA. TCRdb fed the 5' RACE reads into MiXCR, producing one record per CDR3 protein. The data contain around 1.5 million distinct CDR3 sequences, roughly 60% of them singletons. Details on this clonotype: The antigen is undetermined.

The length of the CDR3 is 13 residues. The V end was cut by 4 bases, the J end by 4 bases, with 7 bases between. The germline V gene encodes CDR1 SNHLY and CDR2 FYNNEI. Per individual sample, total RNA of at least 6 micrograms was extracted. This sequence was found in a young man in good health. The chain employs TRBV2 and TRBJ2-2; D gene ambiguous. The sample comprised blood. The CDR3 spells CASSAKGTGELFF. In nucleotides, the CDR3 is TGTGCCAGCAGTGCCAAGGGCACCGGGGAGCTGTTTTTT.